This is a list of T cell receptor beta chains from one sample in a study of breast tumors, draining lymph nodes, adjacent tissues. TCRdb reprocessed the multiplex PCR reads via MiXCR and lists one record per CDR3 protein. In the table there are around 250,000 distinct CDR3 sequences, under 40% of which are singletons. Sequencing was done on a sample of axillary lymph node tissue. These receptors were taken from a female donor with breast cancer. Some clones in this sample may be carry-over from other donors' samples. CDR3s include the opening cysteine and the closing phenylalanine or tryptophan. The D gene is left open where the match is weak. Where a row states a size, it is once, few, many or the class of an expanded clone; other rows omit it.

TGCGCCAGCAGCCAAGAAATTGGGCAGTATTTT,CASSQEIGQYF,TRBJ2-3,NA,TRBV4-1,NA
TGTGCCACCAGTGATGGGGTCATACGGCAGCCGAACAATGAGCAGTTCTTC,CATSDGVIRQPNNEQFF,TRBJ2-1,NA,TRBV24-1,NA
TGTGCCAGCAGCCAAGATCAAGGAGGTATTCAGACCCAGTACTTC,CASSQDQGGIQTQYF,TRBJ2-5,NA,TRBV4-2,NA
TGTGCCAGCAGCCCTCCCCGGGACATTGCCTACGAGCAGTACTTC,CASSPPRDIAYEQYF,TRBJ2-7,NA,TRBV7-2,many
TGTGCCAGCAGCCAGGGACAGGGAAATGAGCAGTTCTTC,CASSQGQGNEQFF,TRBJ2-1,TRBD1,TRBV7-6,once
TGTGCCAGCAGAACGAACGGTACCTATGGCTACACCTTC,CASRTNGTYGYTF,TRBJ1-2,NA,TRBV2,NA
TGTGCCAGCTCACCACTCCAGGGTGGGCAAGAGACCCAGTACTTC,CASSPLQGGQETQYF,TRBJ2-5,NA,TRBV18,many
TGTGCCAGCAGCCTGGACAGGGCGGACACCATATATTTT,CASSLDRADTIYF,TRBJ1-3,TRBD1,TRBV5-4,NA
TGTGCCAGCAGTCTGATGTACCAAGAGACCCAGTACTTC,CASSLMYQETQYF,TRBJ2-5,NA,TRBV27,few
TGTGCCAGCAGCTTAGCCGGGACTAGCGGATACGAGCAGTACTTC,CASSLAGTSGYEQYF,TRBJ2-7,TRBD2,TRBV7-2,many
TGCGCCAGCAGCCAGGTCTGGGGCGGCGGGGGGGCCTCTGAGCAGTTCTTC,CASSQVWGGGGASEQFF,TRBJ2-1,TRBD2,TRBV4-3,many
TGTGCCAGCAGTGAAATGCCGCTAGATCCGGAGACCCAGTACTTC,CASSEMPLDPETQYF,TRBJ2-5,NA,TRBV2,many
TGTGCCAGCAGCCTCCCGGGAGTCGGGGAGCTGTTTTTT,CASSLPGVGELFF,TRBJ2-2,NA,TRBV9,many
TGTGCCAGCAGCTTGGGTAGCGGGGGGCCCGAAGAGACCCAGTACTTC,CASSLGSGGPEETQYF,TRBJ2-5,TRBD2,TRBV7-2,NA
TGTGCCATCAGTGGGGGGGGGCCCACAGATACGCAGTATTTT,CAISGGGPTDTQYF,TRBJ2-3,NA,TRBV10-3,many
TGCGCCAGCAGCTTACAGGGGAAGGACACCGGGGAGCTGTTTTTT,CASSLQGKDTGELFF,TRBJ2-2,TRBD1,TRBV5-1,many
TGTGCCAGCAGGATACAGGGGGCTACGGGAACTAATGAAAAACTGTTTTTT,CASRIQGATGTNEKLFF,TRBJ1-4,TRBD1,TRBV27,few
TGTGCCAGCAGCTTAGACACAGGATACACTGAAGCTTTCTTT,CASSLDTGYTEAFF,TRBJ1-1,NA,TRBV7-9,NA
TGTGCCAGCAGCTTAGGGGCGGGAGGGAGGGAGCCCCAGCATTTT,CASSLGAGGREPQHF,TRBJ1-5,NA,TRBV7-2,many
TGTGCCAGCAGGGGAGGAGCGGAGCAGTTCTTC,CASRGGAEQFF,TRBJ2-1,NA,TRBV2,many
TGTGCCAGTAGTATGTTTACACAATACACCATATATTTT,CASSMFTQYTIYF,TRBJ1-3,NA,TRBV19,NA
TGCAGCTTATTACAGGGCTATGGCTACACCTTC,CSLLQGYGYTF,TRBJ1-2,NA,TRBV29-1,NA
TGCGCCAGCAGCCTAAGCCAGACCCGGACAGGGGGCGCAGGGGTGTGGGGCTACACCTTC,CASSLSQTRTGGAGVWGYTF,TRBJ1-2,TRBD1,TRBV5-1,NA
TGCAGTGCTTACGACAGGGGGTCCTACGAGCAGTACTTC,CSAYDRGSYEQYF,TRBJ2-7,TRBD1,TRBV20-1,many
TGCAGTGCTAGAGCCCCACCACTAGCAGATACGCAGTATTTT,CSARAPPLADTQYF,TRBJ2-3,NA,TRBV20-1,many
TGTGCCAGCAGCTTACTTAGCCCTAAGGGGGAGACCCAGTACTTC,CASSLLSPKGETQYF,TRBJ2-5,NA,TRBV11-2,NA
TGCAGTGCTAGAGAACACAGCACTGAAGCTTTCTTT,CSAREHSTEAFF,TRBJ1-1,NA,TRBV20-1,NA
TGTGCCAGTAGTACCAACAGGAACACTGAAGCTTTCTTT,CASSTNRNTEAFF,TRBJ1-1,NA,TRBV19,NA
TGTGCCAGCAGCTTACCGGGACAGGGAAGGACCGGGGAGCTGTTTTTT,CASSLPGQGRTGELFF,TRBJ2-2,TRBD1,TRBV5-4,many
TGTGCCAGCAGCCTTGCTAGCGGGAGGCAAGAGACCCAGTACTTC,CASSLASGRQETQYF,TRBJ2-5,TRBD2,TRBV7-9,many
TGTGCCAGCAGCCGTAAGGGACCGAGCTCCTATAATTCACCCCTCCACTTT,CASSRKGPSSYNSPLHF,TRBJ1-6,NA,TRBV6-6,many
TGTGCCAGCAGCCTCAGGGGGGGGGGTGGCTACAATGAGCAGTTCTTC,CASSLRGGGGYNEQFF,TRBJ2-1,NA,TRBV9,NA
TGTGCCGGCAGTCGGCAGGCCCCTAGGGAGCAGTACTTC,CAGSRQAPREQYF,TRBJ2-7,NA,TRBV11-2,NA
TGTGCCATCAGTGAGTCGAGTTTGCGATTAGCGGGAGGAACCGCTTACAATGAGCAGTTCTTC,CAISESSLRLAGGTAYNEQFF,TRBJ2-1,TRBD2,TRBV10-3,NA
TGTGCCAGTACTCGGCGGAGCTCCTACAATGAGCAGTTCTTC,CASTRRSSYNEQFF,TRBJ2-1,NA,TRBV19,many
TGTGCCAGCAGTCCATGGGACACCCCGGGGACCTTC,CASSPWDTPGTF,TRBJ1-2,NA,TRBV27,NA
TGTGCCAGCAGCGTAACAGGGGGCGCAAATAATTCACCCCTCCACTTT,CASSVTGGANNSPLHF,TRBJ1-6,TRBD1,TRBV5-5,NA
TGCAGTGCTAGAGACAAAACGGACAGGGCGAACACTGAAGCTTTCTTT,CSARDKTDRANTEAFF,TRBJ1-1,TRBD1,TRBV20-1,few
TGTGCCAGCAGTGCTTCCGGGACTAGCGGCACAGATACGCAGTATTTT,CASSASGTSGTDTQYF,TRBJ2-3,TRBD2,TRBV24-1,NA
TGCAGCGTTGGGTGGAACTATGGCTACACCTTC,CSVGWNYGYTF,TRBJ1-2,NA,TRBV29-1,many
TGCAGCGTGCTATCCCGGGACCCTTCTCGGGAGCAGTACTTC,CSVLSRDPSREQYF,TRBJ2-7,NA,TRBV29-1,NA
TGCAGTGCTAGAGGGGAAGTAGCTTCCGATACGCAGTATTTT,CSARGEVASDTQYF,TRBJ2-3,NA,TRBV20-1,many
TGTGCCTGGGCCACGGACTATAGCAATCGGCCCCAGCATTTC,CAWATDYSNRPQHF,TRBJ1-5,NA,TRBV30,NA
TGTGCCAGCAGCCGCCTGGGAGGGAACGGTAATGAAAAACTGTTTTTT,CASSRLGGNGNEKLFF,TRBJ1-4,NA,TRBV11-2,NA
TGTGCCATCAGGACAGGGGGCAACTATGGCTACACCTTC,CAIRTGGNYGYTF,TRBJ1-2,TRBD1,TRBV6-6,NA
TGTGCTAGCAGTTTCACCATCACTCAGGACAGGTCGGGATCACCCCTCCACTTT,CASSFTITQDRSGSPLHF,TRBJ1-6,TRBD1,TRBV7-7,NA
TGTGCCAGCAGGGAACAGGGGTTAGGTTACGATACGCAGTATTTT,CASREQGLGYDTQYF,TRBJ2-3,TRBD1,TRBV2,once
TGTGCCAGTAGTATCGGCGACATGAACACTGAAGCTTTCTTT,CASSIGDMNTEAFF,TRBJ1-1,NA,TRBV19,NA
TGCAGCGTTGCCAGCGGGAGGTCCGGGGAGCTGTTTTTT,CSVASGRSGELFF,TRBJ2-2,TRBD2,TRBV29-1,NA
TGCGCCAGCAGCCTGTGGGGCTCTGGAAACACCATATATTTT,CASSLWGSGNTIYF,TRBJ1-3,NA,TRBV4-3,many
TGCAGTGTCCGTAAGGGCTGGGGTGGAAACACCATATATTTT,CSVRKGWGGNTIYF,TRBJ1-3,NA,TRBV20-1,many
TGTGCCAGCAGCTGGGACACAGCAGGGACAGGGGGCAATCAGCCCCAGCATTTT,CASSWDTAGTGGNQPQHF,TRBJ1-5,TRBD1,TRBV5-5,NA
TGTGCCACCAGCAGAAATCGGGAGGTACCCTACGAGCAGTACTTC,CATSRNREVPYEQYF,TRBJ2-7,TRBD2,TRBV15,NA